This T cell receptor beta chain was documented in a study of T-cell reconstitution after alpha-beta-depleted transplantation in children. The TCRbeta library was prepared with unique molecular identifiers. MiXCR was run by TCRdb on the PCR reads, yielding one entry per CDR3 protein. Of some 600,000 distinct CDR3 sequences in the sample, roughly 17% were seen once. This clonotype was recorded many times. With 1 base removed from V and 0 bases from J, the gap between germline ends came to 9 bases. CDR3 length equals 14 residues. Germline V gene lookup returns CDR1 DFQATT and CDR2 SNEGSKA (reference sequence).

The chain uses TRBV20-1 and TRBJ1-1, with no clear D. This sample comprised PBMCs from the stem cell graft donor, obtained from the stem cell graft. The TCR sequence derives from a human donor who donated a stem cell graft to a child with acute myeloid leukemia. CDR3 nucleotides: TGCAGTGCTAGAGTTGGCCCGGTGAACACTGAAGCTTTCTTT. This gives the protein CSARVGPVNTEAFF.